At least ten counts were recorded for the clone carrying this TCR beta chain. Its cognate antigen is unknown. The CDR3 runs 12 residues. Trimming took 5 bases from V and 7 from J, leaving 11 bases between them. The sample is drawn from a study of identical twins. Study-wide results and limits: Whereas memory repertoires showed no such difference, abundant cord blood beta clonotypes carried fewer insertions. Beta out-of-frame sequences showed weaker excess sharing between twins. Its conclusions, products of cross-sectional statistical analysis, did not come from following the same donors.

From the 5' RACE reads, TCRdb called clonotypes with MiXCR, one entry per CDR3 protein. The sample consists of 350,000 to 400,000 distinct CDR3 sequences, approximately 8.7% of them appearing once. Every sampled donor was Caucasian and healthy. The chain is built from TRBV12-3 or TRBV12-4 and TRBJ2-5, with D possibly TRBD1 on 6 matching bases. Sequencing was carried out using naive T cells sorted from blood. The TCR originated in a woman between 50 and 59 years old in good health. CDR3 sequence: CASSQGKGTQYF. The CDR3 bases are TGTGCCAGCAGTCAGGGGAAAGGGACCCAGTACTTC.